This record concerns one TCR beta chain sequence. The specificity of this receptor is unknown. The sample holds no much larger clone one base away, and base qualities are not on file. Patients had resection for either synchronous oligometastatic disease or delayed recurrence of a solitary brain metastasis. To avoid including cancers other than NSCLC, any patient with a history of multiple malignancies was excluded. Using marked H&E slides as a guide, tumor areas were macrodissected from a few unstained 9 to 10 um sections that had been deparaffinized. Every specimen was formalin-fixed and paraffin-embedded (FFPE). The AllPrep DNA/RNA FFPE Kit was used for extraction of genomic DNA. This specimen comes from a study of T cells in lung cancer brain metastases (dated by TCRdb to the late 2010s). About the full investigation: Seventeen of the 20 patients had a history of tobacco use, with a median of around 38 pack-years. In this study, the TCR beta CDR3 repertoires of fully resected primary non-small cell lung cancers were compared with those of paired brain metastases. The cohort comprised 20 or so patients contributing 40 specimens, one primary lung lesion and one brain metastasis each. A median interval of around 370 days was observed between acquisition of the primary and brain metastasis specimens. An average DNA integrity number of roughly 3.8 was found in both primary and metastatic specimens, and no significant difference was detected between sites. Eighteen of the 20 patients received no interval therapy between primary and metastasis resection. The median age of the patients at first diagnosis was about 50 years, and the group included 8 or 9 males and 11 to 12 females.

Between 2.24 and 4.92 ug genomic DNA was input per sample, with paired samples receiving equal DNA input. TCR beta libraries were built with the immunoSEQ hsTCRbeta Kit using multiplexed V and J gene primers in two PCR steps. The pooled libraries, together with positive and negative controls, were sequenced on an Illumina MiSeq running a 100-cycle paired-end protocol. As for the original processing: The immunoSEQ vendor processed the raw data into normalized, annotated TCR beta repertoire reports. Richness was defined as the number of unique clones by nucleotide sequence, and the iChao1 and Efron-Thisted estimators were used to extrapolate total richness. Paired lesions were characterized and compared using Pielou's evenness, Simpson's index, top-ten clone proportional abundance, and the Morisita overlap index. TCRdb's version of the immuneACCESS table is confined to in-frame rearrangements and falls short of the full clone set. An unresolved V gene accounts for under half of the shortfall where checked; the remainder is of unknown origin. Clonal size and the V and J genes are those of that table, whereas D and trimming came from the DNA. Counted in this sample were several thousand clones; 87% of them appeared once. Under 14% of the sample rests with the top ten.

The paper's findings and limits, for the study overall: Most clones were found to be lesion-specific, and limited overlap was observed between paired lesions (mean Morisita index about 0.24). It was not possible to control for the effects of preoperative corticosteroids on T cell infiltration in brain metastases. Compared with their paired primaries, brain metastases had significantly fewer unique productive clones (median approximately 1,500 versus 4,300). DNA fragmentation in FFPE samples may have prevented retrieval of the complete infiltrating T cell repertoire. The ten most abundant clones made up a significantly larger repertoire fraction in brain metastases than primaries, suggesting clonal expansion.

Between the V and J ends, shortened by 5 bases and 4 bases respectively, the junction contains 9 bases. Based on the germline V gene, the CDR1 and CDR2 sequences are SGHVS and FNYEAQ. The CDR3 goes from the cysteine to the phenylalanine over 13 residues. CDR3 DNA is the only sequence kept; it has 39 bases, read in frame from the first base. This chain joins TRBV7-6 to TRBJ1-5, and the D gene may be TRBD1, 5 bases matching. The specimen was tumor tissue from the primary lung tumor. The cell subset or site label on this specimen signifies: primary lung cancer lesion. This receptor was taken from a man between 60 and 75 years old with non-small cell lung cancer. The bases read TGTGCCAGCAGCCCGACAGCTAATCAGCCCCAGCATTTT. This sequence encodes CASSPTANQPQHF. With the portions outside the CDR3 filled from the reference TRBV7-6 and TRBJ1-5 genes, the complete variable region becomes GAGVSQSPRYKVTKRGQDVALRCDPISGHVSLYWYRQALGQGPEFLTYFNYEAQQDKSGLPNDRFSAERPEGSISTLTIQRTEQRDSAMYRCASSPTANQPQHFGDGTRLSIL.